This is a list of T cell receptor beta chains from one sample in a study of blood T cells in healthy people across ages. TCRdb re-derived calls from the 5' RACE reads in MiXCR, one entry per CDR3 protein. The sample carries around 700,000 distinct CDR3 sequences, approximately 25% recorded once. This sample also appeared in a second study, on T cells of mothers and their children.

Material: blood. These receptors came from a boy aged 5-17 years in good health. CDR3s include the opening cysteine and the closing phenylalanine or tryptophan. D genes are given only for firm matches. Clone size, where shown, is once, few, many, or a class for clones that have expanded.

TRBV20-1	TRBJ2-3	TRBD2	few	TGCAGTGCTAGATGGTCTAGCGGGAGAACAGATACGCAGTATTTT	CSARWSSGRTDTQYF
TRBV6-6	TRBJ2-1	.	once	TGTGCCAGCGGGGAGTTCTACAATGAGCAGTTCTTC	CASGEFYNEQFF
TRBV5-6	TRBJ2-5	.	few	TGTGCCAGCAGCCCCCCGCGACGGGAGACCCAGTACTTC	CASSPPRRETQYF
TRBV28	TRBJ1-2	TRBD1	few	TGTGCCAGCAGTAGTACCGACAGGGAGTATGGCTACACCTTC	CASSSTDREYGYTF
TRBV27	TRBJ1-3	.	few	TGTGCCAGCAGAGAGTGGCCGTACGGAGACACCATATATTTT	CASREWPYGDTIYF
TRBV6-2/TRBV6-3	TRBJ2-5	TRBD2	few	TGTGCCAGCAGCCTAATGGGGACTAGCGGACAAGAGACCCAGTACTTC	CASSLMGTSGQETQYF
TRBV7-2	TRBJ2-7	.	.	TGTGCCAGCAGCTTATCCCACGAAGGGGGGGAGCAGTACTTC	CASSLSHEGGEQYF
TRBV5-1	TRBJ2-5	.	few	TGCGCCAGCAGCCTACGGACGGAGGGGGTGGAGACCCAGTACTTC	CASSLRTEGVETQYF
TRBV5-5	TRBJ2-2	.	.	TGTGCCAGCAGCGTAACAGGCTCCCCGAACACCGGGGAGCTGTTTTTT	CASSVTGSPNTGELFF
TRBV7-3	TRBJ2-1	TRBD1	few	TGTGCCAGCAGCTCTCAACAGGGGTCCAATGAGCAGTTCTTC	CASSSQQGSNEQFF
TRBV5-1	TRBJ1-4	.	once	TGCGCCAGCAGATCCGGGACAACCACAACTAATGAAAAACTGTTTTTT	CASRSGTTTTNEKLFF
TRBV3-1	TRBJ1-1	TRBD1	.	TGTGCCAGCAGCTCACGAAGGGGGACAGGACCGAACACTGAAGCTTTCTTT	CASSSRRGTGPNTEAFF
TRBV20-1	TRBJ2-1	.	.	TGCAGTGCTAGGCGGCAGAGCTCCTACAATGAGCAGTTCTTC	CSARRQSSYNEQFF
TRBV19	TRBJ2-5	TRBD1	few	TGTGCCAGTAGTGAGGACAGGGGGGGGACCCAGTACTTC	CASSEDRGGTQYF
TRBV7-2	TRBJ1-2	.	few	TGTGCCAGCAGCTTGATGCTCAGTAACTATGGCTACACCTTC	CASSLMLSNYGYTF
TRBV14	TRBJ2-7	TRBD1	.	TGTGCCAGCAGCAGCAGACAGGGTTCGGGCGAGCAGTACTTC	CASSSRQGSGEQYF
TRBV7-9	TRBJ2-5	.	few	TGTGCCAGCAGTCCGAATCGCGGCGGGATCCAAGAGACCCAGTACTTC	CASSPNRGGIQETQYF
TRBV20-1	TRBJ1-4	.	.	TGCAGTGCTAGAGATCTGGGCCGACCAAATGAAAAACTGTTTTTT	CSARDLGRPNEKLFF
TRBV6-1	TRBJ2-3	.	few	TGTGCCAGCAGTGAAAAAAGAGATACGCAGTATTTT	CASSEKRDTQYF
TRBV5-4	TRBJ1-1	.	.	TGTGCCAGCAGCTTGGAACTGGCCGCGACTGAAGCTTTCTTT	CASSLELAATEAFF
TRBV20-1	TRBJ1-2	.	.	TGCAGTGCTAGTAACCCCTCACAGGGAGGCTATGGCTACACCTTC	CSASNPSQGGYGYTF
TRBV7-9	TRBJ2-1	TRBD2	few	TGTGCCAGCAGCTTCAGCGGGGGGCCCCCCAATGAGCAGTTCTTC	CASSFSGGPPNEQFF
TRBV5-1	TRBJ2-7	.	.	TGCGCCAGCAGCCAGATTTCGATGGACTACCGACGACCTTACGAGCAGTACTTC	CASSQISMDYRRPYEQYF
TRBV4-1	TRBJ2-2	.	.	TGCGCCAGCAGCCAAACGGGGTCGAACACCGGGGAGCTGTTTTTT	CASSQTGSNTGELFF